This TCR beta chain was identified in a study of CD8 T cells in Susac syndrome. Study overall: Clinical remission applied to under 10 sequenced Susac syndrome patients, and roughly 6 had active disease. Broader study findings: Total CD8+ and CD8+ TEMRA repertoires contained roughly 15 and five Susac-specific public clones, respectively.

Germline lookup yields CDR1 LGHNT and CDR2 FRNRAP. The CDR3 contains 13 residues. Trimming removed 1 base from V and 4 bases from J, with 7 bases in between. A single count supports this clonotype. Its antigen is not known. The RNA, about 0.45 to 1 ug, was put through reverse transcription using random hexamers. TCRdb recomputed calls from the immunoSEQ multiplex PCR reads with MiXCR, one row per CDR3 protein. This table holds roughly 130,000 distinct CDR3 sequences, roughly 94% found once. The chain uses TRBV12-5 and TRBJ1-1; D is undetermined. Material for sequencing was CD8+ T cells from PBMCs. This receptor was obtained from a human donor with Susac syndrome. Here the CDR3 DNA reads TGTGCTAGTGGTTTGGCCCTGTCCACTGAAGCTTTCTTT. This codes for CASGLALSTEAFF.